This is a list of T cell receptor beta chains from one sample in a study of cytomegalovirus exposure and HLA in healthy donors. This table comes from immunoSEQ multiplex PCR, and its TCRdb copy is limited to in-frame clones, with some not included. The table shows 95,000 to 100,000 clones, with under 85% occurring only once. The sample comprised PBMCs. These receptors came from a woman aged 35 to 49 in good health and CMV-seronegative. The CDR3 runs from the conserved cysteine through the conserved F or W. The order of the fields is CDR3 protein, V gene, clone size, J gene, CDR3 length. For some rows the clone size is stated as once, few or many, or as a class when expanded; others skip it.

CDR3 protein: CASSLEGSGGWPQHF
V gene: TRBV7-9
clone size: NA
J gene: TRBJ1-5
CDR3 length: 15

CDR3 protein: CASSPGGRTATYGYTF
V gene: TRBV18
clone size: NA
J gene: TRBJ1-2
CDR3 length: 16

CDR3 protein: CSSSLAERDRDYGYTF
V gene: TRBV7-9
clone size: NA
J gene: TRBJ1-2
CDR3 length: 16

CDR3 protein: CASSQDGGRAETQYF
V gene: TRBV4-2
clone size: few
J gene: TRBJ2-5
CDR3 length: 15

CDR3 protein: CASSLGTGEQYF
V gene: TRBV5-4
clone size: few
J gene: TRBJ2-7
CDR3 length: 12

CDR3 protein: CASSVGPRDYQETQYF
V gene: TRBV9
clone size: NA
J gene: TRBJ2-5
CDR3 length: 16

CDR3 protein: CSVEDPEGRETQYF
V gene: TRBV29-1
clone size: NA
J gene: TRBJ2-5
CDR3 length: 14

CDR3 protein: CSVRTVLLENEQFF
V gene: TRBV29-1
clone size: NA
J gene: TRBJ2-1
CDR3 length: 14

CDR3 protein: CASSLNGDQETQYF
V gene: TRBV7-7
clone size: NA
J gene: TRBJ2-5
CDR3 length: 14

CDR3 protein: CASSQDAAGDTGELFF
V gene: TRBV4-3
clone size: NA
J gene: TRBJ2-2
CDR3 length: 16

CDR3 protein: CASSSPGSSEQFF
V gene: TRBV6-5
clone size: few
J gene: TRBJ2-1
CDR3 length: 13

CDR3 protein: CASSYNTGEKLFF
V gene: TRBV6-5
clone size: NA
J gene: TRBJ1-4
CDR3 length: 13

CDR3 protein: CASAWTVPLIYGYTF
V gene: TRBV30
clone size: few
J gene: TRBJ1-2
CDR3 length: 15

CDR3 protein: CASSFQDRTYGYTF
V gene: TRBV28
clone size: NA
J gene: TRBJ1-2
CDR3 length: 14

CDR3 protein: CAWSPSYEQYF
V gene: TRBV30
clone size: NA
J gene: TRBJ2-7
CDR3 length: 11

CDR3 protein: CAWSVIVAGIDEQFF
V gene: TRBV30
clone size: once
J gene: TRBJ2-1
CDR3 length: 15

CDR3 protein: CASSLDRDISYEQYF
V gene: TRBV6-1
clone size: NA
J gene: TRBJ2-7
CDR3 length: 15

CDR3 protein: CASSYGRPYEQYF
V gene: TRBV6-5
clone size: NA
J gene: TRBJ2-7
CDR3 length: 13

CDR3 protein: CASSGGLAGTPYEQYF
V gene: TRBV9
clone size: NA
J gene: TRBJ2-7
CDR3 length: 16

CDR3 protein: CASSEAGQRLFF
V gene: TRBV6-1
clone size: NA
J gene: TRBJ2-2
CDR3 length: 12

CDR3 protein: CASSPRSGARPHSNNEQFF
V gene: TRBV7-6
clone size: NA
J gene: TRBJ2-1
CDR3 length: 19

CDR3 protein: CASSLEQGYEQYF
V gene: TRBV5-4
clone size: NA
J gene: TRBJ2-7
CDR3 length: 13

CDR3 protein: CASSFEGRAGELFF
V gene: TRBV27
clone size: NA
J gene: TRBJ2-2
CDR3 length: 14

CDR3 protein: CASSVAPPGGSTDTQYF
V gene: TRBV9
clone size: NA
J gene: TRBJ2-3
CDR3 length: 17

CDR3 protein: CASSLAPAANYGYTF
V gene: TRBV7-2
clone size: few
J gene: TRBJ1-2
CDR3 length: 15

CDR3 protein: CASSYSGTGELFF
V gene: TRBV11-2
clone size: NA
J gene: TRBJ2-2
CDR3 length: 13

CDR3 protein: CASSRWQGFHEQYF
V gene: TRBV6-1
clone size: once
J gene: TRBJ2-7
CDR3 length: 14

CDR3 protein: CASSLVVGTGYHEQYF
V gene: TRBV7-2
clone size: NA
J gene: NA
CDR3 length: 16

CDR3 protein: CAWSEGTVGKLFF
V gene: TRBV30
clone size: NA
J gene: TRBJ1-4
CDR3 length: 13

CDR3 protein: CASSAGQGEAKNIQYF
V gene: TRBV5-1
clone size: NA
J gene: TRBJ2-4
CDR3 length: 16

CDR3 protein: CASIPDRSNEQFF
V gene: TRBV10-2
clone size: few
J gene: TRBJ2-1
CDR3 length: 13

CDR3 protein: CASSLVGSTGANGEKLFF
V gene: TRBV7-2
clone size: NA
J gene: TRBJ1-4
CDR3 length: 18

CDR3 protein: CASSPIPGVPEAFF
V gene: TRBV18
clone size: NA
J gene: TRBJ1-1
CDR3 length: 14

CDR3 protein: CASSLGQGSNQPQHF
V gene: TRBV7-2
clone size: NA
J gene: TRBJ1-5
CDR3 length: 15

CDR3 protein: CASKRQGSDTQYF
V gene: TRBV19
clone size: NA
J gene: TRBJ2-3
CDR3 length: 13

CDR3 protein: CASSIAQGDEQFF
V gene: TRBV19
clone size: NA
J gene: TRBJ2-1
CDR3 length: 13

CDR3 protein: CASSALVGATRNEQFF
V gene: TRBV9
clone size: NA
J gene: TRBJ2-1
CDR3 length: 16

CDR3 protein: CASSLGADPTDTQYF
V gene: TRBV7-9
clone size: NA
J gene: TRBJ2-3
CDR3 length: 15

CDR3 protein: CASSGGTGTSGPQETQYF
V gene: TRBV5-1
clone size: few
J gene: TRBJ2-5
CDR3 length: 18

CDR3 protein: CASSSPPGGQDTEAFF
V gene: TRBV7-9
clone size: NA
J gene: TRBJ1-1
CDR3 length: 16

CDR3 protein: CSGTGNTEAFF
V gene: TRBV29-1
clone size: NA
J gene: TRBJ1-1
CDR3 length: 11

CDR3 protein: CASSWGGARDTQYF
V gene: TRBV5-1
clone size: NA
J gene: TRBJ2-3
CDR3 length: 14

CDR3 protein: CASREQYSGNTIYF
V gene: TRBV7-2
clone size: NA
J gene: TRBJ1-3
CDR3 length: 14

CDR3 protein: CATWGLAGNNEQFF
V gene: TRBV15
clone size: few
J gene: TRBJ2-1
CDR3 length: 14

CDR3 protein: CASSLDGGPYEQYF
V gene: TRBV7-2
clone size: NA
J gene: NA
CDR3 length: 14

CDR3 protein: CASSYSTGNTIYF
V gene: TRBV6-6
clone size: few
J gene: TRBJ1-3
CDR3 length: 13

CDR3 protein: CTSSQVDTGELFF
V gene: TRBV1
clone size: few
J gene: TRBJ2-2
CDR3 length: 13

CDR3 protein: CASSPLTGGASEAFF
V gene: TRBV18
clone size: NA
J gene: TRBJ1-1
CDR3 length: 15

CDR3 protein: CASSQEAGPNEQFF
V gene: TRBV4-2
clone size: NA
J gene: TRBJ2-1
CDR3 length: 14

CDR3 protein: CASSMDSSGRRGTGELFF
V gene: TRBV5-1
clone size: NA
J gene: TRBJ2-2
CDR3 length: 18

CDR3 protein: CASSVLAGEQYF
V gene: TRBV6-5
clone size: few
J gene: TRBJ2-7
CDR3 length: 12